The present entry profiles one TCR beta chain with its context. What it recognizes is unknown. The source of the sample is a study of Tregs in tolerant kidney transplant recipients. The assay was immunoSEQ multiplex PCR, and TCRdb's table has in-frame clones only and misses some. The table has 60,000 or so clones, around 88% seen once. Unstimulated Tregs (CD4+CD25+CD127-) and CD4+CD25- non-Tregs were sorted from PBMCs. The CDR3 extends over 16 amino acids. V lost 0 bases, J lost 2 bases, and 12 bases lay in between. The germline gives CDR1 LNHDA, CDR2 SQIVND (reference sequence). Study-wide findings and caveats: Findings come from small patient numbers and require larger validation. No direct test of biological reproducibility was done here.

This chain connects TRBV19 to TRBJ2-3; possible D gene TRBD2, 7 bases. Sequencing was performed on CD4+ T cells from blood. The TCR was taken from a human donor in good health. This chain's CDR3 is CASSIDGGRVTDTQYF. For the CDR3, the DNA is TGTGCCAGTAGTATAGACGGGGGGCGGGTCACAGATACGCAGTATTTT.